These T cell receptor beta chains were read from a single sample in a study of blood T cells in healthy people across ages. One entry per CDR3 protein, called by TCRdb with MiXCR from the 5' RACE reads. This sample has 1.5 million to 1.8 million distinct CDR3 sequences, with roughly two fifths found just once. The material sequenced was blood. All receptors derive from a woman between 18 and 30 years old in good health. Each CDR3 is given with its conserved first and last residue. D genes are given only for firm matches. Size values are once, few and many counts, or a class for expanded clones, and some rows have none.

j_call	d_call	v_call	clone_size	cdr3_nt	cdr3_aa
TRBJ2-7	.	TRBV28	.	TGTGCCAGCAGTGACGGAACAGGGATTTTCTCCTTCGAGCAGTACTTC	CASSDGTGIFSFEQYF
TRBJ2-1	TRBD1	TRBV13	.	TGTGCCAGCAGCTTAAGTACAGGGGTGAATGAGCAGTTCTTC	CASSLSTGVNEQFF
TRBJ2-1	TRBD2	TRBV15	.	TGTGCCACCAGCAGAGGGGCGGGAGTTTCCTACGATGAGCAGTTCTTC	CATSRGAGVSYDEQFF
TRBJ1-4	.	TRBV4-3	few	TGCGCCAGCAGCCATTCTTTAGGGGAAAAACTGTTTTTT	CASSHSLGEKLFF
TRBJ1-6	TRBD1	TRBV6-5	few	TGTGCCAGCAGCAAAACAGGGGGCAGAAATAATTCACCCCTCCACTTT	CASSKTGGRNNSPLHF
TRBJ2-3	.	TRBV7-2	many	TGTGCCAGCAGCTTAGTTACCGGGGATACGCAGTATTTT	CASSLVTGDTQYF
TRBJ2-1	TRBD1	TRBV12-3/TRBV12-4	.	TGTGCCAGCAGCGATGACAGGGGGGGTTTGCAGTTCTTC	CASSDDRGGLQFF
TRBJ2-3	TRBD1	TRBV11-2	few	TGTGCCAGCAGCCTCCCCGGGACAGGGAGTTTGAAGACGCAGTATTTT	CASSLPGTGSLKTQYF
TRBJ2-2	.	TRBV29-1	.	TGCAGCGTTGAAGGCCAGATGACGAACACCGGGGAGCTGTTTTTT	CSVEGQMTNTGELFF
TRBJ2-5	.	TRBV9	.	TGTGCCAGCAGCGTCAGGGGTGGGGGTCAAGAGACCCAGTACTTC	CASSVRGGGQETQYF
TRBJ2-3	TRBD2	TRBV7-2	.	TGTGCCAGCAGCCCGCAGGGACTAGGCGGCGATACGCAGTATTTT	CASSPQGLGGDTQYF
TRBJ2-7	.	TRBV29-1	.	TGCAGCGCGGTGTGGTCCGAGCAGTACTTC	CSAVWSEQYF
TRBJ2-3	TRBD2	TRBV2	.	TGTGCCAGCAGGGCCACCGGACTAGTGGGGGCAGATACGCAGTATTTT	CASRATGLVGADTQYF
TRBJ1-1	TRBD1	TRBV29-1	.	TGCAGCGTTGTGACAGGGAACGCTGAAGCTTTCTTT	CSVVTGNAEAFF
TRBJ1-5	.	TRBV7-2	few	TGTGCCAGCAGCTTAGACTTGGGCAGGAGCAATCAGCCCCAGCATTTT	CASSLDLGRSNQPQHF
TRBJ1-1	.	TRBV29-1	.	TGCAGCGTTGAACCCCCTACCGGGTTGGGTCCGAACACTGAAGCTTTCTTT	CSVEPPTGLGPNTEAFF
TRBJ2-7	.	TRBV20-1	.	TGCAGTGCTAGAGGCGCGACCGGTTACTACGAGCAGTACTTC	CSARGATGYYEQYF
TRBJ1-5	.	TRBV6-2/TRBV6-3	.	TGTACCAGCAGTTACTCGATGGGGTTGGAGTTCAATCAGCCCCAGCATTTT	CTSSYSMGLEFNQPQHF
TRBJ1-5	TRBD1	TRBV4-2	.	TGTGCCAGCAGCCAAGTCGGGACAGGCAATCAGCTCCAGCATTTT	CASSQVGTGNQLQHF
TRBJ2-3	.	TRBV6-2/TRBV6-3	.	TGTGCCAGTTGTCTCCGTCCCTACACAGATACGCAGTATTTT	CASCLRPYTDTQYF
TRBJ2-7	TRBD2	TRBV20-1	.	TGCAGTGCTAGAGTGGCTAGCGGGAGAAGGGCCCAGTACTTC	CSARVASGRRAQYF
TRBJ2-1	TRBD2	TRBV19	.	TGTGCCAGTAGTATTTCTAGCGGGGGTCTACTCTACAATGAGCAGTTCTTC	CASSISSGGLLYNEQFF